The 25 T cell receptor beta chains below all came from one sample that was sequenced in a study of radiation and T cells in renal cell carcinoma. Treatment described: treatment-naive control, cytoreductive nephrectomy. Using immunoSEQ multiplex PCR, the repertoire was profiled, and TCRdb retains in-frame clones only, with some absent. Here the sample spans 15,000 or so clones, 55% to 75% being singletons. This specimen was tumor tissue, taken from a patient whose treatment was nephrectomy without radiotherapy. The source of these receptors is a man aged 35-49 years with renal cell carcinoma.

The chain uses TRBV15 and TRBJ2-5; D tentatively reads TRBD1 or TRBD2 (6 bases each). The CDR3 contains 15 residues. The V end lost 1 base, the J end lost 5 bases, and 14 bases lay between the germline ends. The germline V gene has CDR1 LNHNV and CDR2 YYDKDF (reference sequence). The CDR3 protein is CATSRGGGLSETQYF. In nucleotides, the CDR3 is TGTGCCACCAGCAGAGGTGGGGGGCTCTCGGAGACCCAGTACTTC.

The J gene is TRBJ2-2, the V gene TRBV4-2, with 7 nucleotides matching TRBD1. This CDR3 region has 18 residues. The germline V gene has CDR1 LGHNA and CDR2 YNFKEQ. V lost 2 bases and J lost 2; bases outside the gene matches: 11. The chain's CDR3 is CASSQRQGSGFNTGELFF. CDR3 in DNA: TGTGCCAGCAGCCAAAGACAGGGTTCGGGATTTAACACCGGGGAGCTGTTTTTT.

There are a few counts of this clone. The J gene is TRBJ1-1, the V gene TRBV7-9; 7 bases are shared with TRBD1. CDR1 is SEHNR and CDR2 is FQNEAQ in the germline V gene (reference sequence). The CDR3 contains 13 residues. With 7 bases clipped from V and 6 bases from J, the junction kept 8 bases outside the gene matches. CDR3 DNA sequence: TGTGCCAGCACTCCGTCGGGACAGCCTGAAGCTTTCTTT. Residues: CASTPSGQPEAFF.

J is TRBJ1-1 and V is TRBV6-5, with TRBD1 matching 10 bases. Germline V gene data show CDR1 as MNHEY and CDR2 as SVGAGI. The CDR3 consists of 16 residues. V trimming: 2 bases; J trimming: 0 bases; junction bases outside the gene matches: 3. CDR3 coding DNA: TGTGCCAGCAGTTACCAGGGACAGGGGATGAACACTGAAGCTTTCTTT. As protein: CASSYQGQGMNTEAFF.

This chain connects TRBV7-6 to TRBJ1-1; the match to TRBD1 covers 7 bases. Germline CDR1 and CDR2: SGHVS and FNYEAQ. This CDR3 is built from 13 residues. Trimming cost V 6 bases and J 10 bases; bases outside gene matches: 11. The CDR3 region is CASSQPGGVAAFF. As DNA, the CDR3 is TGTGCCAGCAGTCAACCAGGGGGAGTCGCAGCTTTCTTT.

This clone is classed as large (0.1 to 1%). The chain recombines TRBV28 with TRBJ2-1; possible D gene TRBD2, 5 bases. Per germline, CDR1 MDHEN and CDR2 SYDVKM. The CDR3 length is 17 residues. V lost 5 bases to trimming and J lost 6 bases, with 23 bases between them. The CDR3 sequence is CASSPPFGRGQINEQFF. CDR3 bases: TGTGCCAGCAGTCCCCCTTTTGGGAGAGGGCAAATCAATGAGCAGTTCTTC.

This clone was counted a few times. V and J are TRBV4-2 and TRBJ2-2; D is unresolved. Germline V CDR1 and CDR2: LGHNA, YNFKEQ. V was shortened by 4 bases and J by 0 bases, with 12 bases between the two germline ends. The CDR3 has 16 amino acids. CDR3 in DNA: TGTGCCAGCAGCCCGGGTCGGCCGCCGAACACCGGGGAGCTGTTTTTT. Translation: CASSPGRPPNTGELFF.

This sequence joins TRBV19 and TRBJ2-6; tentatively, D is TRBD1 (7 bases). V shed 3 bases and J shed 0 bases, with 18 bases lying between them. The germline gives CDR1 LNHDA, CDR2 SQIVND (reference sequence). CDR3 size: 19 residues. The CDR3 here is CASSMYRGRGISGANVLTF. The CDR3 nucleotides are TGTGCCAGTAGTATGTATAGGGGGCGCGGGATCTCTGGGGCCAACGTCCTGACTTTC.

The gene calls are TRBV29-1 and TRBJ1-1; D gene unclear. Per germline, CDR1 SQVTM and CDR2 ANQGSEA. V was cut by 7 bases and J by 3 bases, with 12 bases left in between. There are 12 residues in the CDR3. The DNA for the CDR3 is TGCAGCGCCAACCGGGGTTACACTGAAGCTTTCTTT. This gives the protein CSANRGYTEAFF.

The sample holds a few counts of this clone. The chain couples TRBV14 to TRBJ1-2, with a weak D call TRBD1 (5 bases). The CDR3 runs to 15 residues. Trimming removed 0 bases at V and 6 bases at J, with 14 bases between. Germline-derived CDR1 and CDR2 are SGHDN and FVKESK. The CDR3 region is CASSQEGWGTDGYTF. The CDR3 nucleotides are TGTGCCAGCAGCCAAGAAGGGTGGGGGACTGATGGCTACACCTTC.

The chain combines TRBV7-9 with TRBJ1-5, with D unresolved. CDR1 and CDR2 from the germline V gene are SEHNR and FQNEAQ (reference sequence). The CDR3 extends over 15 amino acids. V lost 1 base to trimming and J lost 4 bases, with 11 bases between them. CDR3 sequence reads: CASSLDLAQNQPQHF. The CDR3 nucleotides are TGTGCCAGCAGCTTAGATCTGGCACAGAATCAGCCCCAGCATTTT. The whole variable domain, filled in from reference TRBV7-9 and TRBJ1-5, reads DTGVSQNPRHKITKRGQNVTFRCDPISEHNRLYWYRQTLGQGPEFLTYFQNEAQLEKSRLLSDRFSAERPKGSFSTLEIQRTEQGDSAMYLCASSLDLAQNQPQHFGDGTRLSIL.

Worth noting for this clone: Other DNA sequences from this sample encode an identical CDR3 as well. This chain joins TRBV10-3 and TRBJ1-5, with 10 bases lining up with TRBD1. The CDR3 is 14 amino acids. Germline loops: CDR1 ENHRY, CDR2 SYGVKD. The J segment lost 1 base and the V segment lost 8 bases, leaving 2 bases of the junction unmatched. CDR3 region: CAIGTGDSNQPQHF. Written as DNA, the CDR3 is TGTGCCATCGGGACAGGGGACAGCAATCAGCCCCAGCATTTT.

CDR3 region: CASKRQGGSYEQYF. CDR3 nucleotides: TGTGCCAGCAAAAGACAGGGGGGCTCCTACGAGCAGTACTTC. This sequence joins TRBV5-8 and TRBJ2-7, with 9 nucleotides matching TRBD1. With V trimmed by 6 bases and J by 0 bases, 4 bases remained unmatched. The CDR3 sequence is 14 residues long. Germline V gene sequence: CDR1 SGHTS, CDR2 YDEGEE.

This chain uses TRBV5-5 with TRBJ1-1; D not certain. This CDR3 spans 13 amino acids. V lost 2 bases and J lost 9, with 14 bases in between. Germline loops: CDR1 SGHKS, CDR2 YYEKEE (reference sequence). CDR3 region: CASSFSGQMKAFF. The CDR3 DNA reads TGTGCCAGCAGCTTTTCGGGCCAGATGAAAGCTTTCTTT.

A few counts support this clone. J is TRBJ1-2 and V is TRBV21-1. TRBV21-1 is shown as a pseudogene. The CDR3 is 16 amino acids. The CDR3 DNA reads as TGTGCCAGCAGCAAATCCGGAGGGATACCTAACTATGGCTACACCTTC. This gives the protein CASSKSGGIPNYGYTF.

The chain is built from TRBV27 and TRBJ2-5, with 7 bases lining up with TRBD2. V shed 5 bases and J 0 bases; nucleotides not matched to a gene: 6. Germline V CDR1 and CDR2: MNHEY, SMNVEV (reference sequence). This CDR3 is 15 amino acids long. CDR3 sequence reads: CASSGRTRNQETQYF. CDR3 coding DNA: TGTGCCAGCAGTGGACGGACTAGGAACCAAGAGACCCAGTACTTC.

The rearrangement uses TRBV7-2 and TRBJ2-4; 11 nucleotides agree with TRBD2. This CDR3 is built from 16 residues. CDR1 is SGHTA and CDR2 is FQGNSA in the germline V gene. V was clipped by 2 bases and J by 2 bases; unmatched bases: 2. CDR3 nucleotide sequence: TGTGCCAGCAGCTTAACTAGCGGGGGATCCAAAAACATTCAGTACTTC. Translation: CASSLTSGGSKNIQYF.

V and J are TRBV28 and TRBJ1-5; D remains unclear. Germline CDR1 reads MDHEN; CDR2 reads SYDVKM. The length of the CDR3 is 12 residues. Trimming removed 7 bases at V and 7 bases at J, with 11 bases between. The CDR3: CASKLGSQPQHF. The CDR3 coding sequence is TGTGCCAGCAAGCTAGGGAGCCAGCCCCAGCATTTT.

A few counts support this clone. V usage is TRBV28 and J usage is TRBJ1-2; 7 bases line up with TRBD1. The CDR3 has 12 residues. Trimming cost V 8 bases and J 6 bases; bases outside gene matches: 6. From germline, CDR1 is MDHEN and CDR2 SYDVKM. CDR3 DNA sequence: TGTGCCAGCTTCGACAGGGTTGATGGCTACACCTTC. Protein sequence: CASFDRVDGYTF.

The chain joins TRBV6-6 to TRBJ2-4; tentatively, D is TRBD1 or TRBD2 (5 bases each). V was pared by 10 bases and J by 3 bases, with 16 bases between. Germline V gene sequence: CDR1 MNHNY, CDR2 SVGAGI (reference sequence). This CDR3 region has 14 residues. In DNA, the CDR3 is TGTGCCACGCGGGCAGGGTTTGACAAAAACATTCAGTACTTC. It codes for CATRAGFDKNIQYF.

This sequence joins TRBV2 and TRBJ1-2; 7 bases are shared with TRBD1. The CDR3 is made up of 15 amino acids. Per germline, CDR1 SNHLY and CDR2 FYNNEI. The junction had 6 bases not matched to a gene; V was cut back by 0 bases and J by 5 bases. This chain's CDR3 is CASSEALYRGYGYTF. The CDR3 DNA reads as TGTGCCAGCAGTGAAGCGCTTTACAGGGGTTATGGCTACACCTTC.

DNA of the CDR3: TGTGCCAGTAGTTCCTGGTCGCGGGTGGGTGGCTACACCTTC. It codes for CASSSWSRVGGYTF. The chain carries TRBV19 and TRBJ1-2; no definite D call. The CDR3 covers 14 residues. Trimming removed 5 bases from V and 7 bases from J, with 17 bases in between. The germline V gene encodes CDR1 LNHDA and CDR2 SQIVND (reference sequence).

The J gene is TRBJ2-5, the V gene TRBV5-8, with a weak D call TRBD2 (6 bases). V lost 4 bases and J lost 7, with 20 bases in between. Germline lookup yields CDR1 SGHTS and CDR2 YDEGEE. This CDR3 spans 15 amino acids. The CDR3 protein is CASSPRGLLGGTQYF. As DNA, the CDR3 is TGTGCCAGCAGCCCCCGGGGACTCCTAGGAGGGACCCAGTACTTC.

V usage is TRBV27 and J usage is TRBJ1-2; tentative D call: TRBD1 (6 bases). Germline V CDR1 and CDR2: MNHEY, SMNVEV (reference sequence). Trimming took off 10 bases at V and 1 base at J, with 16 bases between the two ends. This CDR3 has 14 residues. CDR3 DNA sequence: TGTGCCACTTCGGACAGCTTATTTAACTATGGCTACACCTTC. It translates to CATSDSLFNYGYTF.

DNA of the CDR3: TGTGCCACCTCCAAACAGAGAATGAACACTGAAGCTTTCTTT. Protein: CATSKQRMNTEAFF. This chain uses TRBV6-1 with TRBJ1-1; D is undetermined. V was trimmed by 10 bases and J by 0 bases, leaving 15 bases between them. Germline values: CDR1 MNHNS, CDR2 SASEGT. The CDR3 is 14 amino acids.